The present T cell receptor beta chain was sequenced within a study of blood T cells in healthy people across ages. There were healthy Caucasian individuals from Russia, aged about 6 to 100, serving as donors. A sample-barcoded 5' primer and a J-beta primer mix were used in a second PCR of roughly 6 to 12 cycles. TCRdb reprocessed the 5' RACE reads via MiXCR and lists one record per CDR3 protein. The sample has roughly 800,000 distinct CDR3 sequences; about 25% are singletons. This CDR3 spans 13 amino acids. V was cut by 5 bases and J by 9 bases, with 14 bases left in between. In addition, the sample was reused for a study of T cells of mothers and their children. This second study says: Mothers yielded over 10 million CDR3 reads, children about 3.1 million each. Slightly higher but non-significant overlap marked related mother-child pairs versus unrelated pairs.

The sample taken for sequencing was blood. V and J are TRBV12-3 or TRBV12-4 and TRBJ2-1; the D is unclear. This sequence was found in a boy between 10 and 17 years old in good health. Here the CDR3 DNA reads TGTGCCAGCAGTGCAGACGGTACAGCTGAGCAGTTCTTC. This gives the protein CASSADGTAEQFF.